A selection of T cell receptor beta chains follows, all from one sample in a study of blood T cells in healthy people across ages. TCRdb used MiXCR to reprocess the 5' RACE reads, holding one entry per CDR3 protein. This table has around 520,000 distinct CDR3 sequences, about 29% appearing once. The same sample was also used in a study of T cells of mothers and their children.

The source material was blood. The receptors originated from a boy under 10 years old in good health. CDR3s include the opening cysteine and the closing phenylalanine or tryptophan. A D gene is named only where the DNA matches it firmly. The size field is filled for only some rows; it gives once, few, many or a size class.

cdr3_nt: TGTGCCAGCAGCCCCGGACAGGGATTCGCCTACGAGCAGTACTTC
cdr3_aa: CASSPGQGFAYEQYF
clone_size: few
v_call: TRBV7-2
j_call: TRBJ2-7
d_call: TRBD1

cdr3_nt: TGCGCCAGCAGCTTGGTCGGGGGTCAGGTGAACACTGAAGCTTTCTTT
cdr3_aa: CASSLVGGQVNTEAFF
clone_size: few
v_call: TRBV5-1
j_call: TRBJ1-1
d_call: -

cdr3_nt: TGTGCCAGCAGTTTAGATCCACTGAGATCCTCCTACAATGAGCAGTTCTTC
cdr3_aa: CASSLDPLRSSYNEQFF
clone_size: few
v_call: TRBV7-2
j_call: TRBJ2-1
d_call: -

cdr3_nt: TGCAGTGCTAGAGATGGAAGCGGGCCTACCGGGGAGCTGTTTTTT
cdr3_aa: CSARDGSGPTGELFF
clone_size: -
v_call: TRBV20-1
j_call: TRBJ2-2
d_call: -

cdr3_nt: TGTGCCAGCAGCCCCCAAGCGGGAGGGCCTGACAATGAGCAGTTCTTC
cdr3_aa: CASSPQAGGPDNEQFF
clone_size: -
v_call: TRBV7-2
j_call: TRBJ2-1
d_call: TRBD2

cdr3_nt: TGTGCCAGCAACAGCGGGAGCAACAACGAGCAGTACTTC
cdr3_aa: CASNSGSNNEQYF
clone_size: -
v_call: TRBV9
j_call: TRBJ2-7
d_call: TRBD2

cdr3_nt: TGCAGCTTCCAAAAGGGTACGGGTTCACCCCTCCACTTT
cdr3_aa: CSFQKGTGSPLHF
clone_size: -
v_call: TRBV20-1
j_call: TRBJ1-6
d_call: -

cdr3_nt: TGTGCCAGCAGTTACCGGGTGACCGGGGAGCTGTTTTTT
cdr3_aa: CASSYRVTGELFF
clone_size: -
v_call: TRBV6-6
j_call: TRBJ2-2
d_call: -

cdr3_nt: TGTGCCAGCAAGGGTATCAATGAGCAGTTCTTC
cdr3_aa: CASKGINEQFF
clone_size: -
v_call: TRBV25-1
j_call: TRBJ2-1
d_call: -

cdr3_nt: TGTGCCAGCAGCTTAGCTAATTCACCCCTCCACTTT
cdr3_aa: CASSLANSPLHF
clone_size: -
v_call: TRBV11-2
j_call: TRBJ1-6
d_call: -

cdr3_nt: TGTGCCAGCAGCTTAAGGGGCAACACGATTAACTATGGCTACACCTTC
cdr3_aa: CASSLRGNTINYGYTF
clone_size: -
v_call: TRBV27
j_call: TRBJ1-2
d_call: -

cdr3_nt: TGCGCCAGCAGCCATGGTCGGAACACTGAAGCTTTCTTT
cdr3_aa: CASSHGRNTEAFF
clone_size: -
v_call: TRBV4-3
j_call: TRBJ1-1
d_call: -

cdr3_nt: TGTGCCAGCAGCTTAATGTGGGGTCAGGGACCCAGCTCTGGGGCCAACGTCCTGACTTTC
cdr3_aa: CASSLMWGQGPSSGANVLTF
clone_size: few
v_call: TRBV7-6
j_call: TRBJ2-6
d_call: -

cdr3_nt: TGTGCCAGCAGTGAAGGTTGGCAGGGAAGAAACACCATATATTTT
cdr3_aa: CASSEGWQGRNTIYF
clone_size: -
v_call: TRBV25-1
j_call: TRBJ1-3
d_call: -

cdr3_nt: TGTGCCACCAAAGACAGGGGCCCCCTCACAGATACGCAGTATTTT
cdr3_aa: CATKDRGPLTDTQYF
clone_size: -
v_call: TRBV10-3
j_call: TRBJ2-3
d_call: TRBD1

cdr3_nt: TGTGCCAGCAGCACCCAACTAGCGGGAGCCAACACCGGGGAGCTGTTTTTT
cdr3_aa: CASSTQLAGANTGELFF
clone_size: -
v_call: TRBV7-9
j_call: TRBJ2-2
d_call: TRBD2

cdr3_nt: TGTGCCAGCAGCTCCGACGGGACTAGCGGCCAACGTGGGGGGGAGCTGTTTTTT
cdr3_aa: CASSSDGTSGQRGGELFF
clone_size: -
v_call: TRBV4-2
j_call: TRBJ2-2
d_call: TRBD2

cdr3_nt: TGCGCCAGCAGCTTGTTCGGGGGGCCCTCTGGGGCCAACGTCCTGACTTTC
cdr3_aa: CASSLFGGPSGANVLTF
clone_size: -
v_call: TRBV5-1
j_call: TRBJ2-6
d_call: -

cdr3_nt: TGTGCCAGCAGTTCGGGACAGGGCATTCCACTATATAATTCACCCCTCCACTTT
cdr3_aa: CASSSGQGIPLYNSPLHF
clone_size: few
v_call: TRBV12-3/TRBV12-4
j_call: TRBJ1-6
d_call: TRBD1

cdr3_nt: TGCGCCAGCAGCAGGACTAGCGGGTCGAATCTTATCTTC
cdr3_aa: CASSRTSGSNLIF
clone_size: -
v_call: TRBV10-1
j_call: TRBJ2-5
d_call: TRBD2

cdr3_nt: TGTGCCAGTAGGCCTGCGGACACAACAGATACGCAGTATTTT
cdr3_aa: CASRPADTTDTQYF
clone_size: few
v_call: TRBV12-3/TRBV12-4
j_call: TRBJ2-3
d_call: -

cdr3_nt: TGCAGCGTTATCGGGCCCCAAGAAGGGACCCAGTACTTC
cdr3_aa: CSVIGPQEGTQYF
clone_size: -
v_call: TRBV29-1
j_call: TRBJ2-5
d_call: -

cdr3_nt: TGCAGTGCTAGTAGACTAGCGGGAGGGCACGAGCAGTACTTC
cdr3_aa: CSASRLAGGHEQYF
clone_size: -
v_call: TRBV20-1
j_call: TRBJ2-7
d_call: TRBD2

cdr3_nt: TGTGCTAGTGGTTTTAAGGAAAACATTCAGTACTTC
cdr3_aa: CASGFKENIQYF
clone_size: -
v_call: TRBV12-5
j_call: TRBJ2-4
d_call: -

cdr3_nt: TGTGCCAGCAGCCAATCCCCGACAGAGCGCCACGAGCAGTACTTC
cdr3_aa: CASSQSPTERHEQYF
clone_size: few
v_call: TRBV3-1
j_call: TRBJ2-7
d_call: -

cdr3_nt: TGCAGCGATCGGGACACCGAGGGCTATGGCTACACCTTC
cdr3_aa: CSDRDTEGYGYTF
clone_size: -
v_call: TRBV29-1
j_call: TRBJ1-2
d_call: -

cdr3_nt: TGTGCCAGCATCGGGACACCCGGGGGAGCTTTCTTT
cdr3_aa: CASIGTPGGAFF
clone_size: -
v_call: TRBV28
j_call: TRBJ1-1
d_call: -

cdr3_nt: TGTGCCAGCAGTTTGGGGCGACCACTTGAGCAGTTCTTC
cdr3_aa: CASSLGRPLEQFF
clone_size: few
v_call: TRBV12-3/TRBV12-4
j_call: TRBJ2-1
d_call: -

cdr3_nt: TGTGCCAGCAGCCGGGGGACAGGCGCCTATTCGAGTACGAACACTGAAGCTTTCTTT
cdr3_aa: CASSRGTGAYSSTNTEAFF
clone_size: -
v_call: TRBV13
j_call: TRBJ1-1
d_call: TRBD1

cdr3_nt: TGCAGTGCTAGAGATCCGGACAGGAACTATGGCTACACCTTC
cdr3_aa: CSARDPDRNYGYTF
clone_size: -
v_call: TRBV20-1
j_call: TRBJ1-2
d_call: TRBD1

cdr3_nt: TGTGCCAGCAGTTTATACAGGAACACTGAAGCTTTCTTT
cdr3_aa: CASSLYRNTEAFF
clone_size: few
v_call: TRBV27
j_call: TRBJ1-1
d_call: -

cdr3_nt: TGTGCCAGCAGCGTCCGGACCCTAGGGGAAGAGACCCAGTACTTC
cdr3_aa: CASSVRTLGEETQYF
clone_size: -
v_call: TRBV13
j_call: TRBJ2-5
d_call: -